The clone carrying this T cell receptor beta chain is medium-sized by share. Antigen specificity is unknown. This entry is derived from a study of spatial heterogeneity in lung cancer. General study findings and limits: Ubiquitous expanded TCR counts tracked ubiquitous nonsynonymous mutations; regional expanded TCR counts tracked regional nonsynonymous mutations. It was found that expanded intratumoral alpha and beta TCR counts tracked tumor mutation counts.

Time point given: sample taken at primary tumor resection. Individual TCR cDNA molecules each bore their own unique molecular identifier. TCRdb ran MiXCR on the 5' RACE reads and lists one entry per CDR3 protein. The sample lists 4,500 to 6,000 distinct CDR3 sequences, more than 4% occurring once. Sequenced material: lung tumor tissue, taken at surgery. This receptor was identified in a male donor with early-stage non-small cell lung cancer.

CDR3 DNA: TGTGCCAGCAGCAACGGGGGGAGGAGTCTCCGCGCTAAGTCAGACCCACAAGAGACCCAGTACTTC. Its translation: CASSNGGRSLRAKSDPQETQYF. This chain joins TRBV21-1 and TRBJ2-5; the table names TRBD2, a call not compared with the DNA. TRBV21-1 is a known pseudogene. CDR3 length: 22 residues.